This T cell receptor (beta chain) was retrieved from a study of T cell responses to AZD1222 COVID-19 vaccine. The method was immunoSEQ multiplex PCR; TCRdb's version includes in-frame clones alone and lacks a portion of them. The sample has 100,000 to 150,000 clones; approximately 86% are singletons. Details on this clone: Its cognate antigen is unknown.

General study results and limits: White British ancestry dominated among donors, who included more females, and clonal diversity was possibly underestimated.

This CDR3 spans 14 amino acids. V gave up 3 bases and J gave up 5 bases; unmatched junction bases: 0. The V gene's germline CDR1 is LGHDT and CDR2 YNNKEL (reference sequence). The chain joins TRBV3-1 (or the pseudogene TRBV3-2) to TRBJ2-7; 14 nucleotides line up with TRBD2. The input for sequencing was peripheral blood, taken on day 0 of AZD1222 vaccination. This clonotype was sampled from an adult in good health. The CDR3 bases are TGTGCCAGCAGCCAGGGACTAGCGGGAGACGAGCAGTACTTC. It codes for CASSQGLAGDEQYF.